The 15 T cell receptor beta chains below were found in one sample sequenced in a study of T cell repertoires in ileal Crohn's disease (dated by TCRdb to about 2019). This sample's time point label indicates: neoterminal ileum biopsy at postoperative endoscopy, about 6 months after surgery. The method was the immunoSEQ multiplex PCR assay. TCRdb obtained this table from immuneACCESS and retained in-frame rearrangements with V and J assigned. These tables miss some clones; where compared with another copy, unresolved V genes account for less than half of the shortfall, and the remainder is unexplained. The sample data list about 16,000 clones, and around 70% of these were observed just once. 4% to 5% of the sample belongs to the ten largest clones. Input material: ileal tissue. The receptors were sampled from an adult with Crohn's disease.

This chain links TRBV5-1 with TRBJ2-1, with TRBD2 identical over 7 bases. Looked up from germline, CDR1 is SGHRS and CDR2 is YFSETQ. This CDR3 is 16 amino acids long. Trimming removed 0 bases from V and 3 bases from J; junction bases left unmatched: 6. CDR3 region: CASSLEGGGYYNEQFF. The CDR3 DNA is TGCGCCAGCAGCTTGGAGGGCGGGGGTTACTACAATGAGCAGTTCTTC.

This clone has just a few counts. The chain joins TRBV11-2 to TRBJ1-6, with D perhaps matching TRBD1 (5 bases). Looked up from germline, CDR1 is SGHAT and CDR2 is FQNNGV. Trimming pared 1 base from V and 7 bases from J, leaving 11 bases between. There are 15 residues in the CDR3. CDR3 protein: CASSLGTRVNSPLHF. The CDR3 DNA reads as TGTGCCAGCAGCTTAGGAACCAGGGTCAATTCACCCCTCCACTTT.

The V and J genes are TRBV5-1 and TRBJ1-5; possibly TRBD1 for D (6 bases). Germline V lookup: CDR1 SGHRS, CDR2 YFSETQ. This CDR3 has 17 amino acids. V lost 0 bases and J lost 6, with 19 bases in between. CDR3: CASSLDRVTARSQPQHF. The CDR3 DNA reads TGCGCCAGCAGCTTGGACAGGGTGACGGCTCGGAGTCAGCCCCAGCATTTT.

The rearrangement uses TRBV7-5 and TRBJ2-7; TRBD2 is taken as the D call from the table, unchecked against the DNA. TRBV7-5 is an annotated pseudogene. The CDR3 has 17 residues. The CDR3 loop reads CARSIAQTSASTYEQYF. CDR3 DNA sequence: TGTGCCAGAAGCATAGCTCAGACTAGCGCTTCTACCTACGAGCAGTACTTC.

The CDR3, as DNA: TGTGCCAGCAGCTTATCAGGGTTTGGAGTATCTTCCTACAATGAGCAGTTCTTC. It codes for CASSLSGFGVSSYNEQFF. The chain has TRBV7-9 and TRBJ2-1; a weak D match, TRBD1 (5 bases). CDR3 size: 18 residues. Germline lookup yields CDR1 SEHNR and CDR2 FQNEAQ (reference sequence). Trimming stripped 2 bases from V and 1 base from J, with 18 bases between.

The genes are TRBV27 and TRBJ2-1; 10 bases are a match to TRBD1. After removal of 5 bases from V and 9 bases from J, the junction contained 10 bases not matched to a gene. CDR3 length: 15 residues. CDR1 MNHEY and CDR2 SMNVEV come from the germline V gene (reference sequence). CDR3 sequence reads: CASSLGTGEGSEQFF. CDR3 DNA: TGTGCCAGCAGTCTAGGGACAGGGGAGGGGAGTGAGCAGTTCTTC.

V gene TRBV15 combines with J gene TRBJ1-2, with 9 bases lining up with TRBD1. Germline V gene data show CDR1 as LNHNV and CDR2 as YYDKDF (reference sequence). The CDR3 is made up of 18 amino acids. The V and J ends lost 1 base and 4 bases, in that order; junction bases with no gene match: 13. The CDR3 loop is CATSRGPGQGTGGYGYTF. The CDR3 region has the DNA TGTGCCACCAGCAGAGGACCGGGACAGGGTACCGGGGGCTATGGCTACACCTTC.

The chain links TRBV6-6 to TRBJ2-2, with TRBD1 as a possible D gene (5 bases). V lost 5 bases and J lost 4, with 11 bases in between. Germline CDR1 is MNHNY and CDR2 is SVGAGI (reference sequence). The CDR3 has 14 amino acids. CDR3 residues: CASSPQTATGELFF. The CDR3 nucleotides are TGTGCCAGCAGTCCCCAGACAGCCACCGGGGAGCTGTTTTTT.

This chain uses TRBV12-2 with TRBJ1-5; the DNA was not used to check the table's D call, TRBD1. TRBV12-2 is termed a pseudogene. The CDR3 loop spans 21 amino acids. This CDR3 is CASRLQRQGAGVTYSNQPQHF. CDR3 DNA sequence: TGTGCAAGTCGCTTGCAACGACAGGGGGCGGGGGTTACGTATAGCAATCAGCCCCAGCATTTT.

The chain employs TRBV9 and TRBJ2-3; 10 bases map to TRBD2. Trimming at V came to 0 bases and at J to 2 bases, leaving 12 bases not matched to a gene. This CDR3 contains 19 residues. CDR1 and CDR2 (germline): SGDLS, YYNGEE. The CDR3 reads CASSVGLIAGGLNTDTQYF. Here the CDR3 DNA reads TGTGCCAGCAGCGTAGGTTTAATAGCGGGAGGCCTAAACACAGATACGCAGTATTTT.

V gene TRBV2 combines with J gene TRBJ1-1, with D perhaps matching TRBD1 (6 bases). Per germline, CDR1 SNHLY and CDR2 FYNNEI. Deletions cut 3 bases from V and 4 bases from J, with 12 bases between. This CDR3 contains 14 residues. The DNA for the CDR3 is TGTGCCAGCAGTGAGCGGGGGGCGCGCACTGAAGCTTTCTTT. It codes for CASSERGARTEAFF.

The genes are TRBV19 and TRBJ2-2; the match to TRBD1 covers 7 bases. Germline-derived CDR1 and CDR2 are LNHDA and SQIVND (reference sequence). V lost 4 bases and J lost 4; bases outside the gene matches: 9. The CDR3 sequence is 16 residues long. In nucleotides, the CDR3 is TGTGCCAGTAGTACCCGAAGACAGGGAGTCACCGGGGAGCTGTTTTTT. This encodes CASSTRRQGVTGELFF.

This rearrangement joins TRBV7-2 to TRBJ2-5, with 9 bases aligning to TRBD2. V shed 5 bases and J 5 bases; nucleotides not matched to a gene: 6. The CDR3 spans 14 residues. The germline gives CDR1 SGHTA, CDR2 FQGNSA. The CDR3 DNA reads TGTGCCAGCAGCCAGGGACTAGCTCGGGAGACCCAGTACTTC. It specifies CASSQGLARETQYF.

In its sample, this clone was seen once. The chain couples TRBV19 to TRBJ1-1, with a weak D call TRBD1 (5 bases). The CDR3 has 14 residues. V was shortened by 6 bases and J by 3 bases, with 14 bases between the two germline ends. The V gene's germline CDR1 is LNHDA and CDR2 SQIVND (reference sequence). In DNA, the CDR3 is TGTGCCAGTAGATTAGTGATCAGGGACACTGAAGCTTTCTTT. Protein: CASRLVIRDTEAFF.

The V gene is TRBV19, the J gene TRBJ1-2, with no clear D. CDR3 length equals 16 residues. Germline-derived CDR1 and CDR2 are LNHDA and SQIVND (reference sequence). V lost 5 bases and J lost 2, with 18 bases in between. The CDR3 DNA is TGTGCCAGTAGTGAGGGCCCCGGGAAAACAAACTATGGCTACACCTTC. It specifies CASSEGPGKTNYGYTF.